This TCR beta chain was identified during a study of blood T cell repertoires in COVID-19. As for the study in general: COVID-19 samples from acute and convalescent phases originated in the United States, Italy and Spain. T cells, B-cell-depleted T cells, or PBMCs supplied cDNA or gDNA.

As handled by the study authors: Scientists estimated how many nucleated cells there were by amplifying reference gene primers. Clones were read by immunoSEQ multiplex PCR, and TCRdb kept only the in-frame ones, dropping some. From that table come the V and J calls and clone size; the DNA was used to work out D and trimming. The sample consists of under 75,000 clones, around 90% of them appearing once. V lost 7 bases and J lost 6, with 15 bases in between. The CDR3 is made up of 13 amino acids. Germline values: CDR1 MNHEY, CDR2 SVGAGI. The sequencing sample was made of peripheral blood. The receptor's source is a man aged 55 to 70 with active COVID-19. This rearrangement joins TRBV6-5 to TRBJ1-1; D remains unclear. CDR3 sequence: CASTRGQRAEAFF. CDR3 nucleotides: TGTGCCAGCACTCGGGGTCAACGCGCTGAAGCTTTCTTT.